This T cell receptor beta chain is drawn from a study of shared clonotypes between healthy human individuals. The material for each subset, its genomic DNA, was split evenly across several immunoSEQ plates. Using immunoSEQ multiplex PCR, the repertoire was profiled, and TCRdb retains in-frame clones only, with some absent. The sample comprises a few million clones, 85% to 95% of which are singletons, and under 0.45% rests with the top ten. A CD45RA+ naive subset and a CD45RA-negative memory subset were split from CD4+ cells. The sample taken for sequencing was naive CD4+ T cells from PBMCs. Documented subset: CD45RA+ positively selected. This receptor was taken from a man between 18 and 35 years old in good health. Some clones in this sample may be carry-over from other donors' samples.

The CDR3 loop is CASSPAGAPNEQYF. DNA of the CDR3: TGTGCCAGCAGCCCCGCCGGGGCCCCGAACGAGCAGTACTTC. The genes are TRBV4-2 and TRBJ2-7, with D perhaps assigned TRBD1 or TRBD2 (5 bases each). The length of the CDR3 is 14 residues. Germline CDR1 reads LGHNA; CDR2 reads YNFKEQ. V lost 4 bases and J 5 bases, leaving 15 bases between the germline ends.